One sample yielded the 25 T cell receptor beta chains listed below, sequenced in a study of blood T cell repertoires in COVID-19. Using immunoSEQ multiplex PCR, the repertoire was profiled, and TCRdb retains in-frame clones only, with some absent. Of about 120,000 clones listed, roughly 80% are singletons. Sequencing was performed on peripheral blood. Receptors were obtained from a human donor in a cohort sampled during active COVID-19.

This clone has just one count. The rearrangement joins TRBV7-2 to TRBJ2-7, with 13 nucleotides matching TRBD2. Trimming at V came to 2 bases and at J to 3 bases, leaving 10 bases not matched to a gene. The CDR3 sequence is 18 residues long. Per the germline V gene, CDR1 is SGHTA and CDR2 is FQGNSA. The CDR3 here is CASSLRRGLAGTSYEQYF. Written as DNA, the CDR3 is TGTGCCAGCAGCTTAAGGCGGGGACTAGCGGGGACCAGCTACGAGCAGTACTTC.

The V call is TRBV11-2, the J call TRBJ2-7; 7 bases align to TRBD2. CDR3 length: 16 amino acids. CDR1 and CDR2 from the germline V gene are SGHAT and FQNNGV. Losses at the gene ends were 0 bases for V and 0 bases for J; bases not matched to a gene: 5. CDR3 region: CASSLDYGGSSYEQYF. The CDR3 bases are TGTGCCAGCAGCTTAGACTACGGGGGGAGCTCCTACGAGCAGTACTTC.

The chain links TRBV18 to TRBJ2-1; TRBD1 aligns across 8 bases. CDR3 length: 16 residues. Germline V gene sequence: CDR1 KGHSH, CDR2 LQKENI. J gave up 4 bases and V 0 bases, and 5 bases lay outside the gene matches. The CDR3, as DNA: TGTGCCAGCTCACCACCGGGACAGGCGCCATACAATGAGCAGTTCTTC. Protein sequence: CASSPPGQAPYNEQFF.

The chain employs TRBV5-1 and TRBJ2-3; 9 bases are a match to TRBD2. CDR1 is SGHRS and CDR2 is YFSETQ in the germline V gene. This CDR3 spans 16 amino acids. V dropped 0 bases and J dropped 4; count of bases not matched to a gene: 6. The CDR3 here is CASSLGGGGLPDTQYF. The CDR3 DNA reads TGCGCCAGCAGCTTGGGCGGGGGGGGCCTTCCAGATACGCAGTATTTT.

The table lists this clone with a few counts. The CDR3: CASSQDWSETQYF. In DNA form, the CDR3 reads TGTGCCAGCAGTCAGGACTGGTCGGAGACCCAGTACTTC. The V call is TRBV6-5, the J call TRBJ2-5; possibly TRBD2 for D (5 bases). With 5 bases removed from V and 5 bases from J, the gap between germline ends came to 12 bases. This CDR3 spans 13 amino acids. Germline V gene sequence: CDR1 MNHEY, CDR2 SVGAGI.

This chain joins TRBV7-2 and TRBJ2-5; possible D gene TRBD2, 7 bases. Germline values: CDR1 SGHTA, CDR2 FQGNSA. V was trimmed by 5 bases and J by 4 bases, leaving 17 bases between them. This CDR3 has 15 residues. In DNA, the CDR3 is TGTGCCAGCAGCCCCCCTGGGGGGGGCCGAGAGACCCAGTACTTC. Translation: CASSPPGGGRETQYF. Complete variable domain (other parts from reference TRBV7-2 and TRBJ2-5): GAGVSQSPSNKVTEKGKDVELRCDPISGHTALYWYRQSLGQGLEFLIYFQGNSAPDKSGLPSDRFSAERTGGSVSTLTIQRTQQEDSAVYLCASSPPGGGRETQYFGPGTRLLVL.

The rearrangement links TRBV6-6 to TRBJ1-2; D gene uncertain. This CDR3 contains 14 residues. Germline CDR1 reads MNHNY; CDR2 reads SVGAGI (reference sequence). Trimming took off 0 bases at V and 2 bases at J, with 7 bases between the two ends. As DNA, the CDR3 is TGTGCCAGCAGTTACTCCCCCACAAACTATGGCTACACCTTC. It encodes CASSYSPTNYGYTF.

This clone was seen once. The chain's CDR3 is CASSPGLAGRLYNEQFF. The CDR3, as DNA: TGTGCCAGCAGCCCGGGACTAGCGGGGCGTCTCTACAATGAGCAGTTCTTC. The V gene is TRBV5-6, the J gene TRBJ2-1, with 13 bases fitting TRBD2. The V gene end was trimmed by 4 bases and the J gene end by 3 bases; junction bases not matched to a gene: 7. This CDR3 is built from 17 residues. Germline CDR1 and CDR2: SGHDT and YYEEEE. The variable domain in full, with the rest retrieved from reference TRBV5-6 and TRBJ2-1, is DAGVTQSPTHLIKTRGQQVTLRCSPKSGHDTVSWYQQALGQGPQFIFQYYEEEERQRGNFPDRFSGHQFPNYSSELNVNALLLGDSALYLCASSPGLAGRLYNEQFFGPGTRLTVL.

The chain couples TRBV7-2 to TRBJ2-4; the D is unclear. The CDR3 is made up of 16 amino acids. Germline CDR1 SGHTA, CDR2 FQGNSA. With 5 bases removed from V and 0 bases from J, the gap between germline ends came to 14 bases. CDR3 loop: CASSLPTTLAKNIQYF. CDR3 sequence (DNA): TGTGCCAGCAGCCTACCGACAACGCTAGCCAAAAACATTCAGTACTTC.

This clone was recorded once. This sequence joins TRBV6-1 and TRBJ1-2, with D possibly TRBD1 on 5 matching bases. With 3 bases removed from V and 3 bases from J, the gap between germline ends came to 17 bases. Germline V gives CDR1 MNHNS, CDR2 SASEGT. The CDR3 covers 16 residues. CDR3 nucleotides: TGTGCCAGCAGTGAGGATCTATCGGAGGGGTACTATGGCTACACCTTC. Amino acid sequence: CASSEDLSEGYYGYTF.

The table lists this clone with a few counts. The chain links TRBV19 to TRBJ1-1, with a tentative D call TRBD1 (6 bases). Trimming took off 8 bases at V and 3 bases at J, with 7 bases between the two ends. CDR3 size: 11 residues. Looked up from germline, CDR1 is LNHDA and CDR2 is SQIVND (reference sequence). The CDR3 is CASEGDTEAFF. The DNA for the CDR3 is TGTGCCAGTGAGGGGGACACTGAAGCTTTCTTT.

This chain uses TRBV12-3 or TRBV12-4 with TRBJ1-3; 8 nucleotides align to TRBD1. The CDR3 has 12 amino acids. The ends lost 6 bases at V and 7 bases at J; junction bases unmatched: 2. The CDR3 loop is CASRTGANTIYF. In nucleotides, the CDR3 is TGTGCCAGCAGGACAGGGGCGAACACCATATATTTT.

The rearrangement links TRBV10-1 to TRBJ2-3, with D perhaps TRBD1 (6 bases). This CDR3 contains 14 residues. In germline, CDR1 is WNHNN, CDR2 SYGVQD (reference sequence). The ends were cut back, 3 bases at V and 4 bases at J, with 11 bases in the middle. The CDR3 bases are TGCGCCAGCAGTGACGGGACACCGGCAGATACGCAGTATTTT. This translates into CASSDGTPADTQYF.

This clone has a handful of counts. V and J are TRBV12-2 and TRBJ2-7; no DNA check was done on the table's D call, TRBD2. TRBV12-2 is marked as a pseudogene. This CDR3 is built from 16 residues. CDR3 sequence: CASVGLAGGRSYEQYF. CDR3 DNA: TGTGCCTCGGTAGGGCTAGCGGGGGGACGTTCCTACGAGCAGTACTTC.

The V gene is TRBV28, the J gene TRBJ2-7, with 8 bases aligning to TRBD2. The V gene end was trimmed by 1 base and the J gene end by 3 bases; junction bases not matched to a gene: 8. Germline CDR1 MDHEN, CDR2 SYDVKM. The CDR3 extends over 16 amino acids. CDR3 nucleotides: TGTGCCAGCAGTTTATATGTGGGACTAGGTAACTACGAGCAGTACTTC. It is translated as CASSLYVGLGNYEQYF.

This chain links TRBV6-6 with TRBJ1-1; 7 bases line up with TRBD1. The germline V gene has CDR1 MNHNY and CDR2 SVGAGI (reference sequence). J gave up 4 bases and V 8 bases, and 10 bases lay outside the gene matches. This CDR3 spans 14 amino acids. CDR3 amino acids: CASRIRQGGTEAFF. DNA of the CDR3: TGTGCCAGCCGAATCAGACAGGGTGGCACTGAAGCTTTCTTT.

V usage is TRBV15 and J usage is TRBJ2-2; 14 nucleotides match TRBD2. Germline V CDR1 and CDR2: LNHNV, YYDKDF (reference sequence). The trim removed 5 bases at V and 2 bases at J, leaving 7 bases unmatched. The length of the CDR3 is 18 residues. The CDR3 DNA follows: TGTGCCACCAGCGGGCCGGGACTAGCGGGGGCCAACACCGGGGAGCTGTTTTTT. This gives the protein CATSGPGLAGANTGELFF.

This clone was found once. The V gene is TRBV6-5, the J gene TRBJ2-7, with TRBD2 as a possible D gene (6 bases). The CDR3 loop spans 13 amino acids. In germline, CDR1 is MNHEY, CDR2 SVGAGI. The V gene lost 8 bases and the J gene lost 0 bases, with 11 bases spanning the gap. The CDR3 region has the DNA TGTGCCAGCCTTGGGGGGTACTCCTACGAGCAGTACTTC. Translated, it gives CASLGGYSYEQYF.

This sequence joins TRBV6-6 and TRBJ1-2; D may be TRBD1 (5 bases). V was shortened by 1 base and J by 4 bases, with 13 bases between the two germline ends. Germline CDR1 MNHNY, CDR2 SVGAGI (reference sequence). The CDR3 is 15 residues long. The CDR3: CASSYYPSGSYGYTF. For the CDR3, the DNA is TGTGCCAGCAGTTACTACCCTTCAGGGTCCTATGGCTACACCTTC.

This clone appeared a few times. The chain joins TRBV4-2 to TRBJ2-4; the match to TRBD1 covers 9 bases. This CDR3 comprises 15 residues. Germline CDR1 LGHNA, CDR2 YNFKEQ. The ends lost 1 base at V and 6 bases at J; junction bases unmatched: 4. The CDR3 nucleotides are TGTGCCAGCAGCCAAGTAGGACAGGGGTTAAACATTCAGTACTTC. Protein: CASSQVGQGLNIQYF.

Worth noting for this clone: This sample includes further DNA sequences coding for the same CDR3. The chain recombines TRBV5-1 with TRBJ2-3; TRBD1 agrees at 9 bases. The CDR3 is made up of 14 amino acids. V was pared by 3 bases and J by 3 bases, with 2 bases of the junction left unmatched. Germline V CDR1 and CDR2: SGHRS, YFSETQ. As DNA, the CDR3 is TGCGCCAGCAGCTCCGGACAGGGGACAGATACGCAGTATTTT. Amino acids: CASSSGQGTDTQYF.

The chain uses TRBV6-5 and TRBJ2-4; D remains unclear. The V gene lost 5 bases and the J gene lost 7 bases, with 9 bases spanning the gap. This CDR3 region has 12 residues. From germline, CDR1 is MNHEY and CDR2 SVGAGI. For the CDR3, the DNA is TGTGCCAGCAGTAATGCCGCGAACATTCAGTACTTC. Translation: CASSNAANIQYF.

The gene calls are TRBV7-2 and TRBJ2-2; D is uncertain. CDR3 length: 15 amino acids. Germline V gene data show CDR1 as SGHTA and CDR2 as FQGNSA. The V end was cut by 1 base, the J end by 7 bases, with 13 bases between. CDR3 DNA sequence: TGTGCCAGCAGCTTAGTGGTGCCCCCTAACGGGGAGCTGTTTTTT. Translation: CASSLVVPPNGELFF.

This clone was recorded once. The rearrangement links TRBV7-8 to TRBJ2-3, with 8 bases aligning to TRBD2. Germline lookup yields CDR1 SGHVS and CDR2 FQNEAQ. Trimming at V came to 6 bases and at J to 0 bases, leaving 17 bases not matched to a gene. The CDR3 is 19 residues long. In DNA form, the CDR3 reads TGTGCCAGCAGTTTCGGGGAGCGGGAGCCTGCCGTTAGCACAGATACGCAGTATTTT. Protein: CASSFGEREPAVSTDTQYF.

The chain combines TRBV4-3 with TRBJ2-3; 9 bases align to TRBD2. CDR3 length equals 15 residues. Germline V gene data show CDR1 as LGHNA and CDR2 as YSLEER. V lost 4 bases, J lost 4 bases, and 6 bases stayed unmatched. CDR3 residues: CASSPLAGGPDTQYF. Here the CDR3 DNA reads TGCGCCAGCAGCCCCCTGGCGGGGGGGCCAGATACGCAGTATTTT.